One sample yielded the 19 T cell receptor beta chains listed below, sequenced in a study of cytomegalovirus exposure and HLA in healthy donors. The PCR employed 60 Vbeta primers together with 13 Jbeta primers. Only in-frame clones appear in the TCRdb table, and some are missing; sequencing was by immunoSEQ multiplex PCR. The sample has 90,000 or so clones, over 55% seen once; the top ten hold 15% to 20%. Sequencing was carried out using PBMCs. These receptors came from a woman between 18 and 29 years old in good health and CMV-seropositive.

The V and J genes are TRBV4-2 and TRBJ1-3; TRBD1 might be the D (6 bases). Trimming took 0 bases from V and 0 from J, leaving 21 bases between them. Per germline, CDR1 LGHNA and CDR2 YNFKEQ. CDR3 size: 20 residues. The chain's CDR3 is CASSQDLGGRGRLSGNTIYF. As DNA, the CDR3 is TGTGCCAGCAGCCAAGATCTAGGGGGACGTGGGCGACTCTCTGGAAACACCATATATTTT.

This rearrangement joins TRBV9 to TRBJ2-7; tentatively, D is TRBD2 (7 bases). The CDR3 has 16 residues. V lost 3 bases and J 7 bases, leaving 23 bases between the germline ends. Germline CDR1 SGDLS, CDR2 YYNGEE. The chain's CDR3 is CASSARGGGPRGEQYF. The CDR3 nucleotides read TGTGCCAGCAGCGCGAGGGGAGGGGGGCCGCGGGGGGAGCAGTACTTC.

This chain connects TRBV9 to TRBJ2-3; 8 positions agree with TRBD1. Germline assignment: CDR1 SGDLS and CDR2 YYNGEE. The CDR3 extends over 15 amino acids. With 4 bases clipped from V and 4 bases from J, the junction kept 8 bases outside the gene matches. CDR3 loop: CASSYRDRRPDTQYF. The DNA of the CDR3 is TGTGCCAGCAGCTACCGGGACAGGAGACCAGATACGCAGTATTTT.

V gene TRBV6-1 combines with J gene TRBJ2-1, with a possible D match to TRBD2 (7 bases). The CDR3 has 16 amino acids. Looked up from germline, CDR1 is MNHNS and CDR2 is SASEGT. V lost 2 bases and J lost 5, with 16 bases in between. In nucleotides, the CDR3 is TGTGCCAGCAGTGAATGGATAGGGGGGGCCGACAATGAGCAGTTCTTC. Translation gives CASSEWIGGADNEQFF.

The rearrangement uses TRBV6-1 and TRBJ2-2; TRBD2 aligns across 13 bases. With 3 bases clipped from V and 1 base from J, the junction kept 2 bases outside the gene matches. This CDR3 spans 17 amino acids. Germline V lookup: CDR1 MNHNS, CDR2 SASEGT. The CDR3 here is CASSDRTSGRNTGELFF. The CDR3 DNA is TGTGCCAGCAGTGACAGGACTAGCGGGAGGAACACCGGGGAGCTGTTTTTT.

The V gene is TRBV6-4, the J gene TRBJ1-5; D unclear. The V and J ends lost 1 base and 2 bases respectively, with 12 bases between them. The CDR3 sequence is 16 residues long. Germline-derived CDR1 and CDR2 are MRHNA and SNTAGT. Here the CDR3 reads CASSDWSFLGNQPQHF. The CDR3 nucleotides read TGTGCCAGCAGTGACTGGTCCTTCTTAGGCAATCAGCCCCAGCATTTT.

V and J are TRBV11-3 and TRBJ2-5; 8 positions match TRBD2. V lost 3 bases to trimming and J lost 0 bases; unmatched junction nucleotides: 6. The CDR3 is 16 amino acids. Germline CDR1 and CDR2: SGHNT and YENEEA. In DNA, the CDR3 is TGTGCCAGCAGCTTTCGGGGGGGACTGGACCAAGAGACCCAGTACTTC. This translates into CASSFRGGLDQETQYF.

V gene TRBV5-1 combines with J gene TRBJ1-1; perhaps TRBD1 as D (5 bases). The CDR3 contains 14 residues. V shed 3 bases and J shed 4 bases, with 13 bases lying between them. Germline loops: CDR1 SGHRS, CDR2 YFSETQ. This CDR3 is CASSYSGWGTEAFF. The CDR3 region has the DNA TGCGCCAGCAGCTACTCAGGGTGGGGCACTGAAGCTTTCTTT. The full variable domain, completed using reference TRBV5-1 and TRBJ1-1, is KAGVTQTPRYLIKTRGQQVTLSCSPISGHRSVSWYQQTPGQGLQFLFEYFSETQRNKGNFPGRFSGRQFSNSRSEMNVSTLELGDSALYLCASSYSGWGTEAFFGQGTRLTVV.

The V gene is TRBV7-8, the J gene TRBJ2-7; 8 positions match TRBD2. CDR3 length equals 15 residues. J gave up 0 bases and V 1 base, and 2 bases lay outside the gene matches. The germline CDR1 and CDR2 sequences are SGHVS and FQNEAQ. The CDR3 DNA is TGTGCCAGCAGCTTAGAGCGGGGGTACTCCTACGAGCAGTACTTC. Residues: CASSLERGYSYEQYF.

The chain has TRBV28 and TRBJ2-5; TRBD2 matches at 11 bases. The CDR3 sequence is 14 residues long. Germline-derived CDR1 and CDR2 are MDHEN and SYDVKM. V lost 6 bases, J lost 4 bases, and 4 bases stayed unmatched. CDR3 sequence reads: CASSQTSGRETQYF. DNA of the CDR3: TGTGCCAGCAGCCAAACTAGCGGGAGAGAGACCCAGTACTTC.

The chain joins TRBV6-5 to TRBJ1-6; 7 nucleotides match TRBD1. This CDR3 has 14 residues. CDR1 MNHEY and CDR2 SVGAGI come from the germline V gene. V was pared by 4 bases and J by 8 bases, with 5 bases of the junction left unmatched. CDR3 coding DNA: TGTGCCAGCAGTTCCCAGGGGGTATATTCACCCCTCCACTTT. Protein product: CASSSQGVYSPLHF.

The gene calls are TRBV4-1 and TRBJ1-5, with D possibly TRBD1 on 6 matching bases. Trimming shortened V by 2 bases and J by 6 bases, and 20 bases separated the two germline ends. In germline, CDR1 is MGHRA, CDR2 YSYEKL. CDR3 length: 17 residues. This CDR3 reads CASSQSYGGPLSQPQHF. CDR3 sequence (DNA): TGCGCCAGCAGCCAAAGCTACGGGGGGCCTTTAAGTCAGCCCCAGCATTTT.

V usage is TRBV19 and J usage is TRBJ2-6; D remains ambiguous. There are 16 residues in the CDR3. Trimming left V 6 bases short and J 2 bases short, with 14 bases between. Germline loops: CDR1 LNHDA, CDR2 SQIVND (reference sequence). The CDR3 spells CASSPWRLTGANVLTF. The CDR3 region has the DNA TGTGCCAGTAGCCCCTGGCGGCTAACTGGGGCCAACGTCCTGACTTTC.

The rearrangement joins TRBV5-4 to TRBJ2-5, with TRBD2 matching over 11 bases. The DNA end is a closer match to TRBJ2-7, so the J assignment may be wrong. CDR1 is SGHNT and CDR2 is YYREEE in the germline V gene (reference sequence). The CDR3 extends over 15 amino acids. The CDR3 DNA reads TGTGCCAGCAGCCCTACTAGCGGGAGTTTCCACGAGCAGTACTTC. It is translated as CASSPTSGSFHEQYF.

This clone was counted between two and nine times. This chain connects TRBV5-4 to TRBJ1-4, with D tentatively TRBD1 (6 bases). The CDR3 extends over 15 amino acids. With 2 bases removed from V and 2 bases from J, the gap between germline ends came to 10 bases. The V gene's germline CDR1 is SGHNT and CDR2 YYREEE (reference sequence). The CDR3 region has the DNA TGTGCCAGCAGCTTACAGGGAAGGACTAATGAAAAACTGTTTTTT. Encoded protein: CASSLQGRTNEKLFF.

The gene calls are TRBV7-8 and TRBJ2-7; D unresolved. In germline, CDR1 is SGHVS, CDR2 FQNEAQ. The CDR3 has 12 amino acids. Deletions cut 2 bases from V and 6 bases from J, with 8 bases between. The CDR3 nucleotides are TGTGCCAGCAGCTTAAAAGCCCCCGAGCAGTACTTC. It translates to CASSLKAPEQYF.

V and J are TRBV6-5 and TRBJ1-1; TRBD1 might be the D (6 bases). V lost 7 bases to trimming and J lost 3 bases, with 15 bases between them. Germline values: CDR1 MNHEY, CDR2 SVGAGI. The CDR3 spans 14 residues. CDR3 nucleotide sequence: TGTGCCAGCAATTTCATAAGGGGGTACACTGAAGCTTTCTTT. Translation gives CASNFIRGYTEAFF.

The V call is TRBV5-5, the J call TRBJ2-3; 7 bases map to TRBD1. The CDR3 length is 18 residues. After removal of 3 bases from V and 4 bases from J, the junction contained 17 bases not matched to a gene. The germline CDR1 and CDR2 sequences are SGHKS and YYEKEE (reference sequence). The CDR3 DNA is TGTGCCAGCAGCTACCTCAATCGAGACAGGGTTGTTGCAGATACGCAGTATTTT. Translated, it gives CASSYLNRDRVVADTQYF.

Within the sample, this clone is large (0.1 to 1%). In DNA, the CDR3 is TGTGCCACCAGCAGAGATCTAAGCTATCGGTTCTTC. It yields the protein CATSRDLSYRFF. V usage is TRBV15 and J usage is TRBJ2-1, with D hard to call. Germline loops: CDR1 LNHNV, CDR2 YYDKDF (reference sequence). CDR3 size: 12 residues. The V and J ends lost 0 bases and 15 bases respectively, with 12 bases between them.